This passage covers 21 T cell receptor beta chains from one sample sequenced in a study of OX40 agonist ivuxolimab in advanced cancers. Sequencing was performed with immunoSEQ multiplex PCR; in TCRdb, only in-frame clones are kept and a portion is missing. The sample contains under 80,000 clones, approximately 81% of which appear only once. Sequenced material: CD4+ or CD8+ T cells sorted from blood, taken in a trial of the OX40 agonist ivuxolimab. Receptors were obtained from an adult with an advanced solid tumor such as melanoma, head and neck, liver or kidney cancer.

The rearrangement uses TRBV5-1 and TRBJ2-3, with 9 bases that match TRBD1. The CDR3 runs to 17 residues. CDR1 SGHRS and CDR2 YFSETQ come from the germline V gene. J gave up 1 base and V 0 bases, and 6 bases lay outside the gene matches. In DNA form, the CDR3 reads TGCGCCAGCAGCTTGGCCGGACGGACAGGGGGCACAGATACGCAGTATTTT. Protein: CASSLAGRTGGTDTQYF.

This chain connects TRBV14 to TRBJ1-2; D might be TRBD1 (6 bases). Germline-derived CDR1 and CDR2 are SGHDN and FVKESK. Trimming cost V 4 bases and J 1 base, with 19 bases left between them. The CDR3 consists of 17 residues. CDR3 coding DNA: TGTGCCAGCAGCCCCGACCCCGGACAGCTATTTAACTATGGCTACACCTTC. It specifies CASSPDPGQLFNYGYTF.

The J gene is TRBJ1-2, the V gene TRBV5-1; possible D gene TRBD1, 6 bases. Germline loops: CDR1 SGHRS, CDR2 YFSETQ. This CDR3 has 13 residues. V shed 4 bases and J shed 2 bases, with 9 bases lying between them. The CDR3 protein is CASSATGNYGYTF. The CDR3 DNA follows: TGCGCCAGCAGCGCCACAGGGAACTATGGCTACACCTTC.

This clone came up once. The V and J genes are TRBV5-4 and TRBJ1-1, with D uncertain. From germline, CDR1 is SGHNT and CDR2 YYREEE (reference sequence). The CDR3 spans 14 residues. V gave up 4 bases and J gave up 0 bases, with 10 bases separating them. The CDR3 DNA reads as TGTGCCAGCAGCCCGACTGAATTGAACACTGAAGCTTTCTTT. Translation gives CASSPTELNTEAFF.

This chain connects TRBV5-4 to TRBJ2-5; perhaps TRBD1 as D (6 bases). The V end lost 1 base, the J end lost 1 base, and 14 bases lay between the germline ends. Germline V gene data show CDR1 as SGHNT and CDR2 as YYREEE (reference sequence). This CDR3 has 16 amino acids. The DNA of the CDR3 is TGTGCCAGCAGCTTGCCAGGACAGATGATCCAAGAGACCCAGTACTTC. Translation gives CASSLPGQMIQETQYF.

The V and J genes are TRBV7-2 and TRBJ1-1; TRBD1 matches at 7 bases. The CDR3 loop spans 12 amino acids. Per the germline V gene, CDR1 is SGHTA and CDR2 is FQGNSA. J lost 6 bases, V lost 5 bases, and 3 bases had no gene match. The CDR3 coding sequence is TGTGCCAGCAGCACGGGACAGCCTGAAGCTTTCTTT. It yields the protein CASSTGQPEAFF.

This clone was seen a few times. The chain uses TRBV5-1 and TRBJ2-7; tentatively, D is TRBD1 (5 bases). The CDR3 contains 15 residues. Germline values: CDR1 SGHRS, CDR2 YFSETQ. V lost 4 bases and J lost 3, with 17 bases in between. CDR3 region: CASSLSGLLDYEQYF. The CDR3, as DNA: TGCGCCAGCAGCCTCTCAGGGCTCCTTGACTACGAGCAGTACTTC.

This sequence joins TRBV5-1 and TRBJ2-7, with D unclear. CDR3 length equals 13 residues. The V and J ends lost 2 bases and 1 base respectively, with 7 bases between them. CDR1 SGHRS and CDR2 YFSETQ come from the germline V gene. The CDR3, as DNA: TGCGCCAGCAGCTTTGACGGATCCTACGAGCAGTACTTC. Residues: CASSFDGSYEQYF.

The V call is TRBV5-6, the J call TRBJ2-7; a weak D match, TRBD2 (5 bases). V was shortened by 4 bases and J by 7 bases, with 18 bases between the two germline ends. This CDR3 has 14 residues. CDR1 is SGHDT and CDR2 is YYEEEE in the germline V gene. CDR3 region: CASSRGPGRGEQYF. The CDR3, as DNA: TGTGCCAGCAGCCGAGGACCTGGGAGAGGTGAGCAGTACTTC. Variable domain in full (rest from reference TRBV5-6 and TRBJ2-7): DAGVTQSPTHLIKTRGQQVTLRCSPKSGHDTVSWYQQALGQGPQFIFQYYEEEERQRGNFPDRFSGHQFPNYSSELNVNALLLGDSALYLCASSRGPGRGEQYFGPGTRLTVT.

For the CDR3, the DNA is TGTGCCAGTAGCCCTGGGACAGAAAAAACTTTCTTT. This sequence encodes CASSPGTEKTFF. The chain recombines TRBV19 with TRBJ1-1, with TRBD1 matching over 7 bases. V shed 6 bases, J shed 12 bases, and the junction held 10 bases outside the gene matches. This CDR3 spans 12 amino acids. The germline gives CDR1 LNHDA, CDR2 SQIVND (reference sequence).

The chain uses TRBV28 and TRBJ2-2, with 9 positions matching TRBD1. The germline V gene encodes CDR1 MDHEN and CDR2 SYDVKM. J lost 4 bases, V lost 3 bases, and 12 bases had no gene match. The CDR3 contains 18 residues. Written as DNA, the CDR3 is TGTGCCAGCAGTTTTGATCGTTGGGAGACAGGGGGCACCGGGGAGCTGTTTTTT. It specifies CASSFDRWETGGTGELFF.

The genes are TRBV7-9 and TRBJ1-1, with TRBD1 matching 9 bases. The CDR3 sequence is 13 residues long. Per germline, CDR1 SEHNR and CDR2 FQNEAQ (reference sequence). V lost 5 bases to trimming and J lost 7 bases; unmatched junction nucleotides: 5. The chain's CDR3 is CASSRTGDGEAFF. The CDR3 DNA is TGTGCCAGCAGCCGGACAGGGGATGGTGAAGCTTTCTTT.

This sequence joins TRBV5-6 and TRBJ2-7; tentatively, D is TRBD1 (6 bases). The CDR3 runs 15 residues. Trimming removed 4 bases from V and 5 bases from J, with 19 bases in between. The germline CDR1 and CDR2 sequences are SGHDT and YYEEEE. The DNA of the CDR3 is TGTGCCAGCAGCCGGAGTCTTTTCCGACAGGACGAGCAGTACTTC. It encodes CASSRSLFRQDEQYF.

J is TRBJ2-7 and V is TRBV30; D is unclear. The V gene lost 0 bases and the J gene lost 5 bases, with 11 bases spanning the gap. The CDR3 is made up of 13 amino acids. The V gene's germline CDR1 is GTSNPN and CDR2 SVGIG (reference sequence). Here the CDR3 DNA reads TGTGCCTGGAGTGTTGGGCTCCTGAACGAGCAGTACTTC. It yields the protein CAWSVGLLNEQYF. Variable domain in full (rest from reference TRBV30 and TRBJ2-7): SQTIHQWPATLVQPVGSPLSLECTVEGTSNPNLYWYRQAAGRGLQLLFYSVGIGQISSEVPQNLSASRPQDRQFILSSKKLLLSDSGFYLCAWSVGLLNEQYFGPGTRLTVT.

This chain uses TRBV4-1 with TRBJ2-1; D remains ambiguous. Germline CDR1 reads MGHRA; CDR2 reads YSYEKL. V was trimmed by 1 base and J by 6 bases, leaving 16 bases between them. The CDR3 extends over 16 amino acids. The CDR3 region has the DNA TGCGCCAGCAGCCAAGTGCCAGGTGGGGTCTTCAATGAGCAGTTCTTC. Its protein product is CASSQVPGGVFNEQFF.

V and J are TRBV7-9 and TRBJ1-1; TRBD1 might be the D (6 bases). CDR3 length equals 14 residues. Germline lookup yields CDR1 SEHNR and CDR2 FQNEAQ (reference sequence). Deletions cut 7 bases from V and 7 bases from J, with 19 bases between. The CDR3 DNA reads TGTGCCAGCACTCTACGCGGGGGCGGAGGTGAAGCTTTCTTT. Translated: CASTLRGGGGEAFF.

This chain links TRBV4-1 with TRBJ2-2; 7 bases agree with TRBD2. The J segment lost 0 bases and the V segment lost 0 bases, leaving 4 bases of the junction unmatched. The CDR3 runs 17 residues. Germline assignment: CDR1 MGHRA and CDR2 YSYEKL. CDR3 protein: CASSQDRAGANTGELFF. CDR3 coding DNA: TGCGCCAGCAGCCAAGATCGGGCGGGAGCGAACACCGGGGAGCTGTTTTTT.

The CDR3 reads CASSLAGGGETQYF. CDR3 nucleotides: TGCGCCAGCAGCTTGGCAGGAGGGGGGGAGACCCAGTACTTC. The rearrangement uses TRBV5-1 and TRBJ2-5; D may match TRBD1 or TRBD2 (6 bases each). Deletions cut 0 bases from V and 5 bases from J, with 11 bases between. The germline gives CDR1 SGHRS, CDR2 YFSETQ. The CDR3 is 14 residues long.

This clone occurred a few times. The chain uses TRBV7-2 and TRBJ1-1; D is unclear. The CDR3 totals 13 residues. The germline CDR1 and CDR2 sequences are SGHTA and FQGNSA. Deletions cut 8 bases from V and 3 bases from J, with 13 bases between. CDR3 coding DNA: TGTGCCAGCGCCGCCTTCACAGACACTGAAGCTTTCTTT. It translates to CASAAFTDTEAFF.

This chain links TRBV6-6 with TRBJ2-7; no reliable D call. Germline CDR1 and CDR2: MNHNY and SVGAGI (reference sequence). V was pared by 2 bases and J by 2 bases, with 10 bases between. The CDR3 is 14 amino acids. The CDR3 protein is CASSYEGRTYEQYF. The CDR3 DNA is TGTGCCAGCAGTTACGAAGGACGCACCTACGAGCAGTACTTC.

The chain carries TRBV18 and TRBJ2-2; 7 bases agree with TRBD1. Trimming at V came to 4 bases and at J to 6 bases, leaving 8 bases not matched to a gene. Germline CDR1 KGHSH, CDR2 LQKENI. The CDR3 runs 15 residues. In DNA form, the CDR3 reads TGTGCCAGCTCACAGGGACAGCCGAGGGCCGGGGAGCTGTTTTTT. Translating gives CASSQGQPRAGELFF.